The present entry profiles one T cell receptor beta chain with its context. This CDR3 has 17 residues. Unmatched junction bases numbered 7, after V lost 1 base and J lost 0 bases. Per germline, CDR1 SGDLS and CDR2 YYNGEE. The data were obtained in a study of blood T cell repertoires in COVID-19. Study details: T cells, B-cell-depleted T cells, or PBMCs provided the cDNA or gDNA that served as material.

Profiled with immunoSEQ multiplex PCR; TCRdb holds only in-frame clones, not every one. Among about 670,000 clones listed, about 90% were seen once. The TCR sequence derives from a woman aged 18-29 years with acute or convalescent COVID-19. Sequenced input: peripheral blood. The chain employs TRBV9 and TRBJ2-3; TRBD1 matches 8 bases. CDR3: CASSVRQGRQSTDTQYF. The CDR3 DNA follows: TGTGCCAGCAGCGTACGACAGGGGAGGCAAAGCACAGATACGCAGTATTTT.